This T cell receptor (beta chain) was recovered during a study of tumor-infiltrating lymphocytes in primary liver carcinoma. Bulk tissue was left unsorted, and RNA and DNA were co-extracted from 20-30 mg of it. Looked up from germline, CDR1 is MNHEY and CDR2 is SVGEGT. The CDR3 totals 15 residues. V lost 5 bases and J 7 bases, leaving 18 bases between the germline ends. Constant-region priming of roughly 490 ng total RNA yielded TCR beta cDNA. Slightly modified ARM-PCR, run as three nested multiplex PCR rounds, produced the TCR beta libraries. With TRBV1-TRBV30 forward primers and a C-beta reverse primer, the first two PCR rounds were run for about 10 cycles each. TCRdb re-analysed the multiplex PCR reads in MiXCR, keeping a single row per CDR3 protein. This table has some 190,000 distinct CDR3 sequences, around four fifths appearing once.

The chain recombines TRBV6-2 or TRBV6-3 with TRBJ2-1; D unclear. Sequenced input: tumor tissue from primary liver carcinoma. This clonotype was sampled from a man aged 35 to 55 with primary liver carcinoma and hepatitis B virus infection. The CDR3 nucleotides read TGTGCCAGCAGTCCTCCTGGCAGAGATGCAAATGAGCAGTTCTTC. Its translation is CASSPPGRDANEQFF.